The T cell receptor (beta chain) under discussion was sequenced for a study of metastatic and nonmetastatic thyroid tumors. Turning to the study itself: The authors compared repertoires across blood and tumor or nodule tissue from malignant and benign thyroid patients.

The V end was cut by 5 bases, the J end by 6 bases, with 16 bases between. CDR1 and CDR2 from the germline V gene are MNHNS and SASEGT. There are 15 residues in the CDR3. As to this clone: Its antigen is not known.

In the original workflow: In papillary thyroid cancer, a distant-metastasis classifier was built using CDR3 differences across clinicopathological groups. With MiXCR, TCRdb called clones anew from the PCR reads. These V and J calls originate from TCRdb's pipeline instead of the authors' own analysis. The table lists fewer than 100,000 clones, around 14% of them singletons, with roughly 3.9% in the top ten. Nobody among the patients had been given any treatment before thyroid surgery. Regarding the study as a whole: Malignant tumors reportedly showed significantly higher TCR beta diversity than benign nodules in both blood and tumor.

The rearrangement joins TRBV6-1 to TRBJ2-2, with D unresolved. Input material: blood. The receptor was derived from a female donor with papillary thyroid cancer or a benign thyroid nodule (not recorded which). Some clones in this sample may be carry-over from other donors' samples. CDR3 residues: CASSTLPPVAGELFF. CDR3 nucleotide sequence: TGTGCCAGCAGTACACTCCCACCAGTAGCCGGGGAGCTGTTTTTT.